Below, 15 T cell receptor beta chains from the same sample are listed, as sequenced in a study of cytomegalovirus exposure and HLA in healthy donors. TCRdb's copy holds only in-frame clones and misses some; the assay was immunoSEQ multiplex PCR. The sample has approximately 230,000 clones, more than 75% seen once. Sequencing was carried out using PBMCs. Every receptor here comes from a man between 18 and 35 years old in good health and CMV-seropositive.

The chain carries TRBV7-9 and TRBJ1-2, with D perhaps TRBD1 (6 bases). This CDR3 is built from 14 residues. Germline CDR1 reads SEHNR; CDR2 reads FQNEAQ (reference sequence). Trimming removed 0 bases from V and 7 bases from J, with 12 bases in between. CDR3 residues: CASSLAAGERGYTF. Written as DNA, the CDR3 is TGTGCCAGCAGCTTAGCCGCAGGGGAGCGTGGCTACACCTTC. Full variable domain (missing parts from reference TRBV7-9 and TRBJ1-2): DTGVSQNPRHKITKRGQNVTFRCDPISEHNRLYWYRQTLGQGPEFLTYFQNEAQLEKSRLLSDRFSAERPKGSFSTLEIQRTEQGDSAMYLCASSLAAGERGYTFGSGTRLTVV.

The rearrangement joins TRBV7-3 to TRBJ2-2, with a possible D match to TRBD1 (5 bases). The V end was cut by 4 bases, the J end by 6 bases, with 21 bases between. The germline gives CDR1 SGHTA, CDR2 FQGTGA. The CDR3 contains 17 residues. DNA of the CDR3: TGTGCCAGCAGCTCCACCGACAGTTCGACCAGGCCCGGGGAGCTGTTTTTT. It yields the protein CASSSTDSSTRPGELFF.

This rearrangement joins TRBV10-3 to TRBJ2-1; 9 bases are a match to TRBD1. This CDR3 is built from 16 residues. The germline gives CDR1 ENHRY, CDR2 SYGVKD. Trimming removed 2 bases from V and 8 bases from J; junction bases left unmatched: 10. CDR3: CAISEIGTGRMDEQFF. CDR3 DNA sequence: TGTGCCATCAGTGAGATAGGGACAGGGCGTATGGATGAGCAGTTCTTC.

This clone was seen just once. V is TRBV6-5 and J is TRBJ2-1, with D possibly TRBD2 on 6 matching bases. Trimming took off 4 bases at V and 0 bases at J, with 7 bases between the two ends. The CDR3 sequence is 14 residues long. CDR1 is MNHEY and CDR2 is SVGAGI in the germline V gene. As DNA, the CDR3 is TGTGCCAGCAGTTCCGGGAGCTCCTACAATGAGCAGTTCTTC. It translates to CASSSGSSYNEQFF.

V usage is TRBV5-4 and J usage is TRBJ2-7, with 13 nucleotides matching TRBD2. The CDR3 runs 15 residues. V was clipped by 3 bases and J by 3 bases; unmatched bases: 3. Germline lookup yields CDR1 SGHNT and CDR2 YYREEE (reference sequence). The CDR3 loop reads CASSSGTSGIYEQYF. Here the CDR3 DNA reads TGTGCCAGCAGCTCCGGGACTAGCGGGATCTACGAGCAGTACTTC.

This chain connects TRBV27 to TRBJ1-1; D may be TRBD1 (6 bases). This CDR3 is 15 amino acids long. V dropped 0 bases and J dropped 1 base, with 9 bases sitting between them. Germline V gene sequence: CDR1 MNHEY, CDR2 SMNVEV (reference sequence). For the CDR3, the DNA is TGTGCCAGCAGTTTATCAGGGGGGGCGAACACTGAAGCTTTCTTT. It encodes CASSLSGGANTEAFF.

The J gene is TRBJ2-6, the V gene TRBV11-2; TRBD1 matches at 7 bases. The germline CDR1 and CDR2 sequences are SGHAT and FQNNGV. The CDR3 spans 18 residues. V lost 9 bases, J lost 0 bases, and 14 bases stayed unmatched. CDR3 amino acids: CASTIGGQLSSGANVLTF. The CDR3 DNA is TGTGCCAGTACGATTGGGGGACAGTTAAGCTCTGGGGCCAACGTCCTGACTTTC.

Points on this clone: Within the sample, other DNA sequences also encode this same CDR3. This sequence joins TRBV10-2 and TRBJ2-7; D is uncertain. Germline CDR1 and CDR2: WSHSY and SAAADI. This CDR3 is 11 amino acids long. The V end lost 3 bases, the J end lost 2 bases, and 2 bases lay between the germline ends. CDR3 nucleotides: TGCGCCAGCAGTGAAACCTACGAGCAGTACTTC. It encodes CASSETYEQYF.

This chain connects TRBV28 to TRBJ1-2; 7 bases align to TRBD1. This CDR3 has 13 amino acids. Germline lookup yields CDR1 MDHEN and CDR2 SYDVKM. V was pared by 5 bases and J by 6 bases, with 6 bases of the junction left unmatched. The chain's CDR3 is CASSPGQLHGYTF. The CDR3 DNA follows: TGTGCCAGCAGTCCGGGACAGCTCCATGGCTACACCTTC.

The chain recombines TRBV5-1 with TRBJ1-4; 12 bases align to TRBD1. This CDR3 region has 17 residues. CDR1 is SGHRS, CDR2 YFSETQ, per germline. The J segment lost 4 bases and the V segment lost 5 bases, leaving 9 bases of the junction unmatched. The CDR3: CASSPGTGGLSNEKLFF. The CDR3 DNA reads TGCGCCAGCAGTCCCGGGACAGGGGGCCTCAGTAATGAAAAACTGTTTTTT.

The genes are TRBV11-2 and TRBJ2-1; D tentatively reads TRBD1 or TRBD2 (6 bases each). CDR3 length equals 15 residues. Trimming removed 4 bases at V and 4 bases at J, with 14 bases between. The germline CDR1 and CDR2 sequences are SGHAT and FQNNGV. CDR3 DNA sequence: TGTGCCAGCAGCTCGCAAGGGGGGCCTTACAATGAGCAGTTCTTC. Its translation: CASSSQGGPYNEQFF.

This chain links TRBV4-1 with TRBJ1-5; D is unresolved. The germline CDR1 and CDR2 sequences are MGHRA and YSYEKL. V lost 2 bases to trimming and J lost 3 bases, with 17 bases between them. This CDR3 has 17 amino acids. CDR3 in DNA: TGCGCCAGCAGCCAATACTTAGTTCGAACAGACAATCAGCCCCAGCATTTT. The encoded protein is CASSQYLVRTDNQPQHF.

This chain joins TRBV6-1 and TRBJ2-1, with TRBD2 identical over 14 bases. This CDR3 region has 17 residues. Germline assignment: CDR1 MNHNS and CDR2 SASEGT. Losses at the gene ends were 3 bases for V and 7 bases for J; bases not matched to a gene: 8. This CDR3 reads CASSDRLAGGIGNEQFF. The CDR3 region has the DNA TGTGCCAGCAGTGACCGACTAGCGGGAGGGATTGGAAATGAGCAGTTCTTC.

The chain uses TRBV30 and TRBJ1-1; D not resolved. This CDR3 has 12 residues. Germline V CDR1 and CDR2: GTSNPN, SVGIG (reference sequence). V was cut by 4 bases and J by 4 bases, with 10 bases left in between. The CDR3 nucleotides are TGTGCCTGGACCCTAATGGGCACTGAAGCTTTCTTT. It translates to CAWTLMGTEAFF.

This chain connects TRBV10-3 to TRBJ1-3; D unresolved. The ends were cut back, 3 bases at V and 1 base at J, with 7 bases in the middle. The CDR3 is 14 residues long. Germline V lookup: CDR1 ENHRY, CDR2 SYGVKD. This CDR3 is CAISDTVSGNTIYF. CDR3 nucleotide sequence: TGTGCCATCAGTGATACGGTTTCTGGAAACACCATATATTTT.